Listed below are T cell receptor beta chains from one sample, sequenced in a study of T cell repertoires and Cas9 in healthy adults. Sequencing was performed with immunoSEQ multiplex PCR; in TCRdb, only in-frame clones are kept and a portion is missing. Here the sample spans fewer than 25,000 clones, under 95% being singletons. The specimen was CD4+ effector T cells (CD127+, CD25-, CD137-, CD154-) from PBMCs; culture status not recorded. The source is a human donor in good health. Both conserved end residues are part of each CDR3. Each record gives: V gene, D gene, clone size, J gene, CDR3 protein, CDR3 DNA. The D gene is left open where the match is weak. Size tells how often a clone was seen (once, few, many) or the class of an expanded clone, and some rows leave it out.

v_call: TRBV11-2; d_call: .; clone_size: .; j_call: TRBJ1-2; cdr3_aa: CASSLDPGRFGYTF; cdr3_nt: TGTGCCAGCAGCTTAGATCCGGGAAGATTTGGCTACACCTTC
v_call: TRBV19; d_call: .; clone_size: .; j_call: TRBJ2-1; cdr3_aa: CASRGRGVNEQFF; cdr3_nt: TGTGCCAGTAGGGGTAGGGGGGTCAATGAGCAGTTCTTC
v_call: TRBV5-4; d_call: .; clone_size: .; j_call: TRBJ2-7; cdr3_aa: CASSLTGEGKQYF; cdr3_nt: TGTGCCAGCAGCTTGACAGGGGAGGGTAAGCAGTACTTC
v_call: TRBV7-2; d_call: TRBD2; clone_size: .; j_call: TRBJ2-1; cdr3_aa: CASSLDSGIVAEQFF; cdr3_nt: TGTGCCAGCAGCTTAGACAGCGGGATAGTCGCTGAGCAGTTCTTC
v_call: TRBV19; d_call: .; clone_size: .; j_call: TRBJ1-3; cdr3_aa: CASSPFWTVSGNTIYF; cdr3_nt: TGTGCCAGTAGTCCTTTTTGGACGGTCTCTGGAAACACCATATATTTT
v_call: TRBV12-5; d_call: .; clone_size: .; j_call: TRBJ1-2; cdr3_aa: CASGLVPTSGYTF; cdr3_nt: TGTGCTAGTGGTTTGGTACCGACATCTGGCTACACCTTC
v_call: TRBV7-8; d_call: .; clone_size: once; j_call: TRBJ1-3; cdr3_aa: CASSPPGGRNTIYF; cdr3_nt: TGTGCCAGCAGCCCTCCCGGGGGAAGAAACACCATATATTTT
v_call: TRBV5-1; d_call: .; clone_size: once; j_call: TRBJ2-5; cdr3_aa: CASSWQIGAQETQYF; cdr3_nt: TGCGCCAGCAGCTGGCAGATAGGGGCCCAAGAGACCCAGTACTTC
v_call: TRBV7-2; d_call: TRBD1; clone_size: .; j_call: TRBJ2-7; cdr3_aa: CASSSGTGTYEQYF; cdr3_nt: TGTGCCAGCAGCTCTGGGACAGGGACCTACGAGCAGTACTTC
v_call: TRBV14; d_call: TRBD1; clone_size: .; j_call: TRBJ1-2; cdr3_aa: CASSPLDREGYGYTF; cdr3_nt: TGTGCCAGCAGCCCCTTGGACAGGGAGGGCTATGGCTACACCTTC
v_call: TRBV28; d_call: .; clone_size: .; j_call: TRBJ1-5; cdr3_aa: CASSRQDVWGPQHF; cdr3_nt: TGTGCCAGCAGTAGACAGGACGTCTGGGGGCCCCAGCATTTT
v_call: TRBV28; d_call: TRBD1; clone_size: .; j_call: TRBJ2-7; cdr3_aa: CASSTPGQGFYEQYF; cdr3_nt: TGTGCCAGCAGCACTCCGGGACAGGGATTCTACGAGCAGTACTTC
v_call: TRBV7-9; d_call: .; clone_size: .; j_call: TRBJ1-3; cdr3_aa: CASSLIEGSSGSGNTIYF; cdr3_nt: TGTGCCAGCAGCTTAATCGAAGGTTCTAGCGGGTCTGGAAACACCATATATTTT
v_call: TRBV29-1; d_call: TRBD1; clone_size: .; j_call: TRBJ2-4; cdr3_aa: CSGGQGSNIQYF; cdr3_nt: TGCAGCGGAGGACAGGGAAGTAACATTCAGTACTTC
v_call: TRBV5-5; d_call: .; clone_size: .; j_call: TRBJ1-1; cdr3_aa: CASSLVPTMNTEAFF; cdr3_nt: TGTGCCAGCAGCTTAGTTCCCACGATGAACACTGAAGCTTTCTTT
v_call: TRBV30; d_call: TRBD1; clone_size: .; j_call: TRBJ2-2; cdr3_aa: CAGGDRGRAGELFF; cdr3_nt: TGTGCCGGGGGGGACAGGGGGCGGGCCGGGGAGCTGTTTTTT
v_call: TRBV5-1; d_call: TRBD2; clone_size: .; j_call: TRBJ2-7; cdr3_aa: CASSLGRGGPHDEQYF; cdr3_nt: TGCGCCAGCAGCTTGGGGAGGGGAGGGCCACACGACGAGCAGTACTTC
v_call: TRBV5-6; d_call: .; clone_size: few; j_call: TRBJ1-3; cdr3_aa: CASSLRGGGNTIYF; cdr3_nt: TGTGCCAGCAGCTTACGGGGTGGTGGAAACACCATATATTTT
v_call: TRBV4-1; d_call: .; clone_size: .; j_call: TRBJ1-2; cdr3_aa: CASSQSRVGYGYTF; cdr3_nt: TGCGCCAGCAGCCAAAGCAGGGTCGGGTATGGCTACACCTTC
v_call: TRBV6-1; d_call: .; clone_size: .; j_call: TRBJ1-1; cdr3_aa: CASRTTVMNTEAFF; cdr3_nt: TGTGCCAGCAGGACTACAGTCATGAACACTGAAGCTTTCTTT
v_call: TRBV4-1; d_call: TRBD1; clone_size: .; j_call: TRBJ1-2; cdr3_aa: CASSQAATRQGARGYTF; cdr3_nt: TGCGCCAGCAGCCAAGCGGCTACTCGACAGGGGGCGCGAGGCTACACCTTC
v_call: TRBV9; d_call: .; clone_size: .; j_call: TRBJ2-5; cdr3_aa: CASSVDLSQETQYF; cdr3_nt: TGTGCCAGCAGCGTAGATCTAAGTCAAGAGACCCAGTACTTC
v_call: TRBV2; d_call: .; clone_size: .; j_call: TRBJ2-5; cdr3_aa: CASTKETQYF; cdr3_nt: TGTGCCAGCACCAAAGAGACCCAGTACTTC
v_call: TRBV25-1; d_call: TRBD2; clone_size: .; j_call: TRBJ2-5; cdr3_aa: CASSEGWSSGKETQYF; cdr3_nt: TGTGCCAGCAGTGAGGGCTGGAGTAGCGGGAAAGAGACCCAGTACTTC
v_call: TRBV5-5; d_call: .; clone_size: once; j_call: TRBJ1-5; cdr3_aa: CASPRGYEQPQHF; cdr3_nt: TGTGCCAGCCCTAGAGGGTACGAGCAGCCCCAGCATTTT
v_call: TRBV7-2; d_call: TRBD2; clone_size: .; j_call: TRBJ2-7; cdr3_aa: CASSYPGLAGGEQYF; cdr3_nt: TGTGCCAGCAGCTACCCAGGACTAGCGGGAGGCGAGCAGTACTTC
v_call: TRBV28; d_call: .; clone_size: .; j_call: TRBJ2-7; cdr3_aa: CASSLPRVRRMKLSSYEQYF; cdr3_nt: TGTGCCAGCAGTTTACCCCGTGTACGACGGATGAAACTTAGCTCCTACGAGCAGTACTTC
v_call: TRBV25-1; d_call: .; clone_size: .; j_call: TRBJ1-4; cdr3_aa: CASSEGAFTTNEKLFF; cdr3_nt: TGTGCCAGCAGTGAAGGGGCTTTTACAACTAATGAAAAACTGTTTTTT
v_call: TRBV2; d_call: .; clone_size: .; j_call: TRBJ1-5; cdr3_aa: CASSPRGGSFNQPQHF; cdr3_nt: TGTGCCAGCAGCCCACGGGGGGGGTCCTTCAATCAGCCCCAGCATTTT
v_call: TRBV5-5; d_call: .; clone_size: .; j_call: TRBJ1-1; cdr3_aa: CASSPVWSQGYTEAFF; cdr3_nt: TGTGCCAGCAGCCCAGTCTGGTCGCAGGGTTACACTGAAGCTTTCTTT
v_call: TRBV5-1; d_call: TRBD1; clone_size: .; j_call: TRBJ2-6; cdr3_aa: CASSPGTGASGANVLTF; cdr3_nt: TGCGCCAGCAGCCCGGGGACAGGCGCCTCTGGGGCCAACGTCCTGACTTTC
v_call: TRBV7-9; d_call: TRBD2; clone_size: .; j_call: TRBJ2-2; cdr3_aa: CASSPLAGGSTGELFF; cdr3_nt: TGTGCCAGCAGCCCGCTAGCGGGAGGGTCAACCGGGGAGCTGTTTTTT
v_call: TRBV11-2; d_call: .; clone_size: .; j_call: TRBJ2-1; cdr3_aa: CASSTGPTYNEQFF; cdr3_nt: TGTGCCAGCAGCACGGGGCCAACCTACAATGAGCAGTTCTTC
v_call: TRBV4-1; d_call: TRBD2; clone_size: .; j_call: TRBJ2-7; cdr3_aa: CASSQDGTSGLTGDEQYF; cdr3_nt: TGCGCCAGCAGCCAAGATGGGACTAGCGGGCTAACCGGGGACGAGCAGTACTTC
v_call: TRBV2; d_call: TRBD2; clone_size: .; j_call: TRBJ2-5; cdr3_aa: CASSEAGLAGGGETQYF; cdr3_nt: TGTGCCAGCAGTGAAGCGGGACTAGCGGGAGGCGGGGAGACCCAGTACTTC
v_call: TRBV4-2; d_call: TRBD2; clone_size: .; j_call: TRBJ2-1; cdr3_aa: CASSQPLAGGVDEQFF; cdr3_nt: TGTGCCAGCAGCCAACCGCTAGCGGGGGGCGTGGATGAGCAGTTCTTC
v_call: TRBV5-1; d_call: TRBD2; clone_size: few; j_call: TRBJ2-3; cdr3_aa: CASHPGGVTDTQYF; cdr3_nt: TGCGCCAGTCACCCGGGGGGAGTCACAGATACGCAGTATTTT
v_call: TRBV18; d_call: TRBD1; clone_size: .; j_call: TRBJ1-1; cdr3_aa: CASSPGQGNVEAFF; cdr3_nt: TGTGCCAGCTCACCCGGACAGGGTAATGTTGAAGCTTTCTTT
v_call: TRBV29-1; d_call: .; clone_size: .; j_call: TRBJ2-7; cdr3_aa: CSVERTPYEQYF; cdr3_nt: TGCAGCGTTGAAAGGACCCCCTACGAGCAGTACTTC
v_call: TRBV6-5; d_call: TRBD1; clone_size: .; j_call: TRBJ1-5; cdr3_aa: CASSYQQGGQPQHF; cdr3_nt: TGTGCCAGCAGTTACCAACAGGGGGGTCAGCCCCAGCATTTT
v_call: TRBV14; d_call: .; clone_size: .; j_call: TRBJ2-7; cdr3_aa: CASSSGGQQYF; cdr3_nt: TGTGCCAGCAGCTCCGGGGGCCAGCAGTACTTC
v_call: TRBV6-1; d_call: TRBD1; clone_size: .; j_call: TRBJ2-7; cdr3_aa: CASGTAYEQYF; cdr3_nt: TGTGCCAGCGGGACAGCCTACGAGCAGTACTTC
v_call: TRBV4-1; d_call: TRBD2; clone_size: .; j_call: TRBJ2-1; cdr3_aa: CASSQDSPLAGAGNEQFF; cdr3_nt: TGCGCCAGCAGCCAAGATTCCCCCCTAGCGGGGGCCGGAAATGAGCAGTTCTTC
v_call: TRBV19; d_call: TRBD2; clone_size: .; j_call: TRBJ2-3; cdr3_aa: CASSSSTSGVTDTQYF; cdr3_nt: TGTGCCAGTAGTAGTTCGACTAGCGGGGTAACAGATACGCAGTATTTT
v_call: TRBV11-3; d_call: .; clone_size: .; j_call: TRBJ2-3; cdr3_aa: CASSLLASDTQYF; cdr3_nt: TGTGCCAGCAGCTTACTAGCTTCAGATACGCAGTATTTT
v_call: TRBV9; d_call: TRBD2; clone_size: .; j_call: TRBJ2-1; cdr3_aa: CASSVSSGLPREQFF; cdr3_nt: TGTGCCAGCAGCGTTTCTAGCGGACTCCCGAGGGAGCAGTTCTTC
v_call: TRBV7-9; d_call: TRBD2; clone_size: once; j_call: TRBJ2-1; cdr3_aa: CASSPGLAGVSNEQFF; cdr3_nt: TGTGCCAGCAGCCCCGGACTAGCGGGAGTCTCCAATGAGCAGTTCTTC
v_call: TRBV18; d_call: .; clone_size: .; j_call: TRBJ1-1; cdr3_aa: CASSPWTSGTEAFF; cdr3_nt: TGTGCCAGCTCACCTTGGACATCCGGGACTGAAGCTTTCTTT